Shown below are 21 T cell receptor beta chains from a single sample sequenced in a study of T cells in localized non-small cell lung cancer (TCRdb year 2020). To prepare the library, the immunoSEQ multiplex PCR assay was applied. Entries here come from immuneACCESS through TCRdb and include only in-frame sequences with V and J called. Some clones fail to appear in such tables; in the studies checked, an unresolved V gene covers under half of the shortfall, and the cause of the remainder is unknown. Counted in this sample were around 20,000 clones; about 83% of them appeared once. Clones ranked in the top ten supply 25% of the sample. This material consisted of peripheral blood, taken before any cancer treatment. The receptors here all came from a female donor of 60 years or more with stage I lung adenocarcinoma.

The V call is TRBV11-2, the J call TRBJ2-1; the D is unclear. CDR3 length: 16 amino acids. Trimming removed 1 base at V and 0 bases at J, with 10 bases between. Germline CDR1 reads SGHAT; CDR2 reads FQNNGV. Here the CDR3 DNA reads TGTGCCAGCAGCTTAGGGCTGATGAGCTCCTACAATGAGCAGTTCTTC. Its protein product is CASSLGLMSSYNEQFF.

V is TRBV5-6 and J is TRBJ1-1, with TRBD1 as a possible D gene (6 bases). Trimming pared 1 base from V and 1 base from J, leaving 8 bases between. The CDR3 consists of 14 residues. Germline V gives CDR1 SGHDT, CDR2 YYEEEE. The CDR3 nucleotides read TGTGCCAGCAGCTTGAGGGGGAGGAACACTGAAGCTTTCTTT. This translates into CASSLRGRNTEAFF.

The chain employs TRBV19 and TRBJ2-1; D possibly corresponds to TRBD1 (6 bases). Germline V lookup: CDR1 LNHDA, CDR2 SQIVND (reference sequence). Trimming took 6 bases from V and 5 from J, leaving 17 bases between them. This CDR3 spans 15 amino acids. The CDR3 DNA reads TGTGCCAGTAGCTTACAGGGTACTGTAGACAATGAGCAGTTCTTC. Amino acids: CASSLQGTVDNEQFF.

The J gene is TRBJ1-2, the V gene TRBV7-2; D unclear. The CDR3 is made up of 12 amino acids. V gave up 5 bases and J gave up 13 bases, with 17 bases separating them. Germline V gives CDR1 SGHTA, CDR2 FQGNSA. The CDR3 DNA reads TGTGCCAGCAGCGATCCGGGTCCAAAGAGCACCTTC. Protein: CASSDPGPKSTF.

By sample share, this clone is medium-sized (0.01 to 0.1%). This sequence joins TRBV18 and TRBJ1-1; D call uncertain. This CDR3 is 17 amino acids long. V lost 1 base and J 5 bases, leaving 20 bases between the germline ends. Germline CDR1 and CDR2: KGHSH and LQKENI. The CDR3 spells CASSPLEPRNLETEAFF. CDR3 DNA: TGTGCCAGCTCACCACTGGAACCCAGGAACCTTGAGACTGAAGCTTTCTTT.

The CDR3 DNA reads TGTGCCAGCTCACCACAGGGGGATAGCTCCTACGAGCAGTACTTC. Amino acid sequence: CASSPQGDSSYEQYF. The rearrangement joins TRBV18 to TRBJ2-7; maybe TRBD1 (6 bases). CDR3 length equals 15 residues. Trimming stripped 1 base from V and 0 bases from J, with 10 bases between. Germline CDR1 reads KGHSH; CDR2 reads LQKENI.

The V and J genes are TRBV5-1 and TRBJ1-4; the match to TRBD1 covers 9 bases. Germline loops: CDR1 SGHRS, CDR2 YFSETQ. V lost 4 bases, J lost 5 bases, and 3 bases stayed unmatched. The CDR3 is 14 residues long. CDR3 region: CASSHGTGNEKLFF. In DNA form, the CDR3 reads TGCGCCAGCAGCCATGGGACAGGGAATGAAAAACTGTTTTTT.

This chain links TRBV2 with TRBJ1-1, with D possibly being TRBD1 (6 bases). This CDR3 is built from 14 residues. Trimming stripped 5 bases from V and 4 bases from J, with 14 bases between. In germline, CDR1 is SNHLY, CDR2 FYNNEI. This CDR3 is CASSKEGEGTEAFF. The DNA for the CDR3 is TGTGCCAGCAGTAAGGAGGGGGAGGGCACTGAAGCTTTCTTT.

The chain couples TRBV7-9 to TRBJ2-1, with 8 bases aligning to TRBD2. Germline values: CDR1 SEHNR, CDR2 FQNEAQ (reference sequence). V lost 2 bases, J lost 1 base, and 1 base stayed unmatched. CDR3 length equals 15 residues. CDR3 DNA: TGTGCCAGCAGCTTAAGCGGGGGTTCCTACAATGAGCAGTTCTTC. Protein sequence: CASSLSGGSYNEQFF.

This rearrangement joins TRBV5-1 to TRBJ1-4; D unresolved. Trimming took 1 base from V and 0 from J, leaving 7 bases between them. The length of the CDR3 is 15 residues. CDR1 SGHRS and CDR2 YFSETQ come from the germline V gene. CDR3 DNA sequence: TGCGCCAGCAGCTTGCTAGGCGCAACTAATGAAAAACTGTTTTTT. Residues: CASSLLGATNEKLFF. The full variable domain, rest sourced from reference TRBV5-1 and TRBJ1-4, is KAGVTQTPRYLIKTRGQQVTLSCSPISGHRSVSWYQQTPGQGLQFLFEYFSETQRNKGNFPGRFSGRQFSNSRSEMNVSTLELGDSALYLCASSLLGATNEKLFFGSGTQLSVL.

In its sample, this clone was seen a few times. V usage is TRBV19 and J usage is TRBJ1-6; no clear D gene. Trimming removed 3 bases from V and 6 bases from J, with 9 bases in between. The CDR3 sequence is 14 residues long. The germline CDR1 and CDR2 sequences are LNHDA and SQIVND (reference sequence). The CDR3 DNA reads as TGTGCCAGTAGTATCGGGCAGCTTAATTCACCCCTCCACTTT. Its protein is CASSIGQLNSPLHF. The full variable domain, its missing parts supplied by reference TRBV19 and TRBJ1-6, is DGGITQSPKYLFRKEGQNVTLSCEQNLNHDAMYWYRQDPGQGLRLIYYSQIVNDFQKGDIAEGYSVSREKKESFPLTVTSAQKNPTAFYLCASSIGQLNSPLHFGNGTRLTVT.

The chain has TRBV6-1 and TRBJ1-2; TRBD1 is a possible D gene (5 bases). The germline V gene encodes CDR1 MNHNS and CDR2 SASEGT. Deletions cut 5 bases from V and 4 bases from J, with 14 bases between. The CDR3 loop spans 14 amino acids. The chain's CDR3 is CASSPTPGTYGYTF. CDR3 nucleotides: TGTGCCAGCAGTCCAACGCCGGGGACCTATGGCTACACCTTC.

V gene TRBV7-2 combines with J gene TRBJ1-1, with TRBD1 as a possible D gene (6 bases). The CDR3 has 13 residues. V shed 7 bases and J shed 1 base, with 10 bases lying between them. Germline assignment: CDR1 SGHTA and CDR2 FQGNSA. The CDR3 nucleotides are TGTGCCAGCACCAAGACAGGGAACACTGAAGCTTTCTTT. It yields the protein CASTKTGNTEAFF.

This clone is labeled as medium-sized (0.01 to 0.1%). The J gene is TRBJ2-1, the V gene TRBV7-9; TRBD2 is a possible D gene (6 bases). The CDR3 length is 14 residues. Per the germline V gene, CDR1 is SEHNR and CDR2 is FQNEAQ (reference sequence). V lost 1 base, J lost 9 bases, and 13 bases lay in between. CDR3 bases: TGTGCCAGCAGCTTAGAAGTTTGGGAGGCTGAGCAGTTCTTC. This codes for CASSLEVWEAEQFF.

The chain is built from TRBV18 and TRBJ1-1; a weak D match, TRBD1 (6 bases). This CDR3 region has 16 residues. Looked up from germline, CDR1 is KGHSH and CDR2 is LQKENI. V was clipped by 5 bases and J by 1 base, with 17 bases between them. The CDR3: CASSTTQGFGNTEAFF. CDR3 sequence (DNA): TGTGCCAGCTCAACCACACAGGGATTTGGGAACACTGAAGCTTTCTTT.

V usage is TRBV27 and J usage is TRBJ2-5; perhaps D is TRBD1 or TRBD2 (5 bases each). The germline V gene has CDR1 MNHEY and CDR2 SMNVEV (reference sequence). This CDR3 contains 14 residues. V lost 1 base and J 5 bases, leaving 11 bases between the germline ends. The CDR3: CASSLWGTGETQYF. DNA of the CDR3: TGTGCCAGCAGTTTATGGGGGACCGGGGAGACCCAGTACTTC.

The table lists this clone with a few counts. The chain recombines TRBV5-4 with TRBJ2-7, with a weak D call TRBD2 (5 bases). Trimming removed 2 bases at V and 2 bases at J, with 11 bases between. Germline CDR1 is SGHNT and CDR2 is YYREEE (reference sequence). CDR3 length equals 14 residues. Here the CDR3 reads CASSFSSRPYEQYF. The CDR3 region has the DNA TGTGCCAGCAGCTTTTCTAGCCGCCCCTACGAGCAGTACTTC.

The gene calls are TRBV9 and TRBJ1-1; no clear D. The CDR3 sequence is 13 residues long. In germline, CDR1 is SGDLS, CDR2 YYNGEE. Trimming stripped 6 bases from V and 2 bases from J, with 11 bases between. CDR3 region: CASIPVRNTEAFF. The CDR3 coding sequence is TGTGCCAGCATCCCAGTACGTAACACTGAAGCTTTCTTT.

This chain connects TRBV30 to TRBJ1-2; no reliable D call. Germline CDR1 GTSNPN, CDR2 SVGIG (reference sequence). CDR3 length equals 13 residues. V dropped 4 bases and J dropped 4 bases, with 13 bases sitting between them. The CDR3 region is CAWNSLRAYGYTF. Here the CDR3 DNA reads TGTGCCTGGAACAGTTTGCGGGCCTATGGCTACACCTTC.

This clone has only one observation. The V gene is TRBV7-9, the J gene TRBJ1-1; D gene uncertain. The CDR3 length is 12 residues. The germline V gene encodes CDR1 SEHNR and CDR2 FQNEAQ (reference sequence). V lost 1 base, J lost 3 bases, and 3 bases lay in between. This chain's CDR3 is CASSLEDTEAFF. CDR3 sequence (DNA): TGTGCCAGCAGCTTAGAGGACACTGAAGCTTTCTTT.

The rearrangement joins TRBV18 to TRBJ2-5, with 9 nucleotides matching TRBD2. J gave up 5 bases and V 2 bases, and 3 bases lay outside the gene matches. CDR1 and CDR2 (germline): KGHSH, LQKENI. CDR3 length equals 14 residues. The CDR3 loop reads CASSPLAGEETQYF. The CDR3 coding sequence is TGTGCCAGCTCACCATTAGCGGGGGAGGAGACCCAGTACTTC.